This TCR beta chain was recovered during a study of T cells after yellow fever vaccination. They built TCR cDNA with 5'RACE template switching, a step that put in a universal primer site and UMIs. TCRdb independently ran MiXCR on the 5' RACE reads; one entry per CDR3 protein. The table shows more than 95,000 distinct CDR3 sequences, with more than 6.5% occurring only once. From germline, CDR1 is LGHNA and CDR2 YSLEER. Between the trimmed V and J ends, which lost 1 base and 1 base, there was a span of 12 bases. The CDR3 sequence is 16 residues long. This clonotype was detected many times. This receptor was obtained from a man aged 18 to 35 who received the YFV17D yellow fever vaccine. Sequenced here: CD4+ T cells sorted from PBMCs, sampled 9 to 11 days after the first yellow fever vaccination. This chain connects TRBV4-3 to TRBJ2-3; the D is unclear. The CDR3 loop is CASSQATPFGTDTQYF. The CDR3 DNA sequence: TGCGCCAGCAGCCAAGCGACCCCGTTCGGCACAGATACGCAGTATTTT.